This TCR beta chain was captured by sequencing in a study of identical twins. Germline CDR1 SEHNR, CDR2 FQNEAQ (reference sequence). The CDR3 runs 10 residues. Trimming shortened V by 11 bases and J by 7 bases, and 10 bases separated the two germline ends. Overall study findings and caveats: Out-of-frame TCR alpha sharing observed in monozygotic twins exceeded model estimates.

TCRdb redid the calling of the 5' RACE reads with MiXCR, one entry per CDR3 protein. The sample yields 450,000 to 650,000 distinct CDR3 sequences, roughly 9.5% seen once. About this clonotype itself: Its antigen is unknown.

The same data also contributed to another study, on yellow fever vaccine responses in identical twins.

The receptor was isolated from a woman aged 18-29 years in good health. The sequenced sample was PBMCs. The rearrangement joins TRBV7-9 to TRBJ2-3; D not resolved. The CDR3: CASEANTQYF. The CDR3 region has the DNA TGTGCCTCCGAGGCGAATACGCAGTATTTT.